These T cell receptor beta chains were read from a single sample in a study of T cell responses to AZD1222 COVID-19 vaccine. The repertoire was sequenced with immunoSEQ multiplex PCR; TCRdb's copy has only in-frame clones and lacks some. In the table there are 65,000 to 100,000 clones, about 90% of which are singletons. The sequencing here drew on peripheral blood, taken 28 days after the second AZD1222 dose. Receptors were obtained from an adult who received the AZD1222 COVID-19 vaccine. Each CDR3 is given with its conserved first and last residue. The D gene is left open where the match is weak. Clone size, where shown, is once, few, many, or a class for clones that have expanded.

>TRBD2|-|TRBJ2-4|TRBV2
TGTGCCAGCAGTTGGACTAGCGGCATTCAGTACTTC
CASSWTSGIQYF
>-|-|TRBJ2-7|TRBV15
TGTGCCACCAGCGAGGGCGGCGGGCCTCGCTACGAGCAGTACTTC
CATSEGGGPRYEQYF
>-|-|TRBJ1-1|TRBV12-3/TRBV12-4
TGTGCCAGCAGTTATTCCGCTAACACTGAAGCTTTCTTT
CASSYSANTEAFF
>TRBD1|-|TRBJ2-7|TRBV5-6
TGTGCCAGCAGCTTGGCAACAGGGGGCGTTTTCTACGAGCAGTACTTC
CASSLATGGVFYEQYF
>-|-|TRBJ2-1|TRBV25-1
TGTGCCAGCAGTGAAAGAACTCAGGGGGGTCCGCGGGAGCAGTTCTTC
CASSERTQGGPREQFF
>-|-|TRBJ2-7|TRBV3-1/TRBV3-2
TGTGCCAGCAGCCCTAAAAGCCGGCGGTTGGGCTCCTACGAGCAGTACTTC
CASSPKSRRLGSYEQYF
>-|-|TRBJ1-5|TRBV28
TGTGCCAGCAGTGTACAGGGATTTAGCAATCAGCCCCAGCATTTT
CASSVQGFSNQPQHF
>-|-|TRBJ2-5|TRBV5-1
TGCGCCAGCAGCTTGGTGGCGGAACAAGAGACCCAGTACTTC
CASSLVAEQETQYF
>-|-|TRBJ2-1|TRBV3-1/TRBV3-2
TGTGCCAGCAGCCAAGTTACCAACAATGAGCAGTTCTTC
CASSQVTNNEQFF
>-|-|TRBJ1-6|TRBV19
TGTGCCAGTAGCCAAGAGGGAGGCTCACCCCTCCACTTT
CASSQEGGSPLHF
>TRBD1|-|TRBJ1-1|TRBV3-1/TRBV3-2
TGTGCCAGCAGCTTCCAGGGGGCCCAGGGTGAAGCTTTCTTT
CASSFQGAQGEAFF
>-|-|TRBJ1-3|TRBV19
TGTGCCAGTAGTTACAGGGAAGCTGGAAACACCATATATTTT
CASSYREAGNTIYF
>TRBD2|few|TRBJ2-3|TRBV5-1
TGCGCCAGCAGCTGGGCCCTAGCGGGAGAAACAGATACGCAGTATTTT
CASSWALAGETDTQYF
>TRBD1|-|TRBJ2-1|TRBV3-1/TRBV3-2
TGTGCCAGCAGCCAAGATTACTCCGGGACAGGGGGCAATGAGCAGTTCTTC
CASSQDYSGTGGNEQFF
>-|-|TRBJ1-1|TRBV3-1/TRBV3-2
TGTGCCAGCAGCCAATCGCCAGACGAGAACACTGAAGCTTTCTTT
CASSQSPDENTEAFF
>TRBD1|-|TRBJ2-1|TRBV28
TGTGCCAGCAGGGAAAACAGGGGGCGGTCTGAGCAGTTCTTC
CASRENRGRSEQFF
>TRBD1|-|TRBJ1-5|TRBV20-1
TGCAGTGCTAGTGGGACAGGGAGAAATCAGCCCCAGCATTTT
CSASGTGRNQPQHF
>TRBD1|-|TRBJ1-5|TRBV19
TGTGCCAGTACCAGTACCCGACAGGGAGTCAATCAGCCCCAGCATTTT
CASTSTRQGVNQPQHF
>-|-|TRBJ1-6|TRBV19
TGTGCCAGTAGTAGCACAGGTTCCTATAATTCACCCCTCCACTTT
CASSSTGSYNSPLHF
>-|-|TRBJ2-1|TRBV7-2
TGTGCCAGCAGCTTAGACTTTTATGAGCAGTTCTTC
CASSLDFYEQFF
>-|-|TRBJ2-5|TRBV14
TGTGCCAGCAGCCAACCAGGGATCCAAGAGACCCAGTACTTC
CASSQPGIQETQYF
>TRBD1|-|TRBJ2-1|TRBV3-1/TRBV3-2
TGTGCCAGCAGCCACCCGGGACAGGCCGTTTTTGAGCAGTTCTTC
CASSHPGQAVFEQFF
>-|-|TRBJ2-3|TRBV9
TGTGCCAGCTCGAGTCTAGCACTCATGGGGAGCGATACGCAGTATTTT
CASSSLALMGSDTQYF
>-|-|TRBJ1-1|TRBV4-2
TGTGCCAGCAGCCAAGGAGTGAACACTGAAGCTTTCTTT
CASSQGVNTEAFF
>TRBD2|once|TRBJ2-1|TRBV3-1/TRBV3-2
TGTGCCAGCAGGGATTTTAGCGGGAGTGGCAATGAGCAGTTCTTC
CASRDFSGSGNEQFF
>-|-|TRBJ2-7|TRBV10-2
TGCGCCAGCACCTCAGTCGGGACGGCCTACGAGCAGTACTTC
CASTSVGTAYEQYF
>-|once|TRBJ2-1|TRBV28
TGTGCCAGCAGTCCCACACTAGAAAGTGAGCAGTTCTTC
CASSPTLESEQFF
>-|-|TRBJ2-6|TRBV24-1
TGTGCCCCCACTCCAGAGGGGTCTGCCTGCTCTGGGGCCAACGTCCTGACTTTC
CAPTPEGSACSGANVLTF
>-|-|TRBJ1-4|TRBV7-2
TGTGCCAGCAGTTATGGGGGATTGGGGGAAAAACTGTTTTTT
CASSYGGLGEKLFF
>-|-|TRBJ1-4|TRBV11-3
TGTGCCAGCAGCTTTTTCCCTTCCCCCGAGGCAACTAATGAAAAACTGTTTTTT
CASSFFPSPEATNEKLFF
>-|-|TRBJ1-1|TRBV7-2
TGTGCCAGCAGCTTATCAAGTGTTACTGAAGCTTTCTTT
CASSLSSVTEAFF
>TRBD2|-|TRBJ2-1|TRBV24-1
TGTGCCACCAGTGATTTGCATTGGACTAGAGGCTACAATGAGCAGTTCTTC
CATSDLHWTRGYNEQFF
>TRBD1|-|TRBJ1-3|TRBV4-1
TGCGCCAGCAGCCAAGATCCGGGGTCAGGGGGCACTGGAAACACCATATATTTT
CASSQDPGSGGTGNTIYF
>-|-|TRBJ1-1|TRBV14
TGTGCCAGCAGCCCCGGCCCCCGACAGTACACTGAAGCTTTCTTT
CASSPGPRQYTEAFF
>TRBD2|-|TRBJ2-7|TRBV28
TGTGCCAGCAGTTCCAATAGCGGGAGTTTGTACGAGCAGTACTTC
CASSSNSGSLYEQYF
>TRBD2|few|TRBJ2-1|TRBV19
TGTGCCAGTACCCGAGTAGCGGGAGGTAATGAGCAGTTCTTC
CASTRVAGGNEQFF
>TRBD1|-|TRBJ1-3|TRBV6-5
TGTGCCAGCAGTTCAGGACAGGAGGGAAACACCATATATTTT
CASSSGQEGNTIYF
>TRBD1|-|TRBJ2-2|TRBV11-3
TGTGCCAGCAGCCCCAGACAGGGAATAAACACCGGGGAGCTGTTTTTT
CASSPRQGINTGELFF
>-|-|TRBJ2-7|TRBV27
TGTGCCAGCAGTTTATCGCCCGGGAACGAGCAGTACTTC
CASSLSPGNEQYF
>-|-|TRBJ1-2|TRBV6-6
TGTGCCAGCACCACATATGTGGGGGAAGGGGGCTACACCTTC
CASTTYVGEGGYTF
>-|-|TRBJ1-2|TRBV19
TGTGCCAGTAGTAACCAATATGCGGGCTACACCTTC
CASSNQYAGYTF
>TRBD2|-|TRBJ2-1|TRBV5-3
TGTGCCAGAAGCCTCCCCGGGACTATCAACAATGAGCAGTTCTTC
CARSLPGTINNEQFF
>TRBD1|-|TRBJ1-6|TRBV14
TGTGCCAGCAGCCCCCAGACAGGGAATCGTTCACCCCTCCACTTT
CASSPQTGNRSPLHF
>TRBD1|-|TRBJ2-1|TRBV19
TGTGCCAGTAGTATATTATACCGGGACAGGGGCCGACATGAGCAGTTCTTC
CASSILYRDRGRHEQFF
>-|-|TRBJ2-3|TRBV5-1
TGCGCCAGCAGGGGCGGGATCACAGATACGCAGTATTTT
CASRGGITDTQYF
>TRBD1|-|TRBJ2-1|TRBV29-1
TGCAGCGTTGTTGTTCGACAGGGTAATGAGCAGTTCTTC
CSVVVRQGNEQFF
>TRBD1|-|TRBJ1-1|TRBV4-2
TGTGCCAGCAGCCAAGCCGTAACAGTCAGGGGGTCTCACACTGAAGCTTTCTTT
CASSQAVTVRGSHTEAFF
>-|-|TRBJ1-5|TRBV28
TGTGCCAGCAGCGGGTCCCTCAATCAGCCCCAGCATTTT
CASSGSLNQPQHF
>TRBD1|few|TRBJ1-1|TRBV29-1
TGCAGCGGAGGTGTCCCGGGACAGACCATGAACACTGAAGCTTTCTTT
CSGGVPGQTMNTEAFF
>-|-|TRBJ1-4|TRBV15
TGTGCCACCAGCGCCGACGGTGCAACTAATGAAAAACTGTTTTTT
CATSADGATNEKLFF
>TRBD2|few|TRBJ2-7|TRBV4-3
TGCGCCAGCAGCCAAGAACTAGCGGGAGCCTACGAGCAGTACTTC
CASSQELAGAYEQYF
>TRBD1|-|TRBJ1-4|TRBV5-1
TGCGCCAGCAGCACGGGACAGGCGAATGAAAAACTGTTTTTT
CASSTGQANEKLFF
>TRBD1|few|TRBJ2-1|TRBV18
TGTGCCAGCTCAACTAGACAGGGGGCCTACAATGAGCAGTTCTTC
CASSTRQGAYNEQFF
>-|-|TRBJ1-3|TRBV7-2
TGTGCCAGCAGCTTAGGGGGTTTCTCTGGAAACACCATATATTTT
CASSLGGFSGNTIYF
>TRBD1|once|TRBJ1-2|TRBV28
TGTGCCAGCAGTCTACAGGGGGCCCGTGGCTACACCTTC
CASSLQGARGYTF
>TRBD2|-|TRBJ2-1|TRBV5-6
TGTGCCAGCAGCCGGAGGACTAGCGGGGCCTCTCAGCAGTTCTTC
CASSRRTSGASQQFF
>TRBD1|-|TRBJ2-3|TRBV10-3
TGTGCCATCAGTGACGTTGGGACAGGCACAGATACGCAGTATTTT
CAISDVGTGTDTQYF
>-|-|TRBJ2-1|TRBV20-1
TGCAGTGCTAGTAGGCTATGGGAGTTCTTC
CSASRLWEFF
>-|-|TRBJ2-2|TRBV4-3
TGCGCCAGCAGCCAATACAGACAGGTTCGAGGCACCGGGGAGCTGTTTTTT
CASSQYRQVRGTGELFF
>-|-|TRBJ1-5|TRBV6-5
TGTGCCAGCAGTTACTCAACAGGGATCAATCAGCCCCAGCATTTT
CASSYSTGINQPQHF